One and the same sample provided the 17 T cell receptor beta chains below, sequenced in a study of radiotherapy plus CTLA-4 blockade in lung cancer. The assay was immunoSEQ multiplex PCR, and TCRdb's table has in-frame clones only and misses some. This table has about 95,000 clones, around 86% appearing once. Sequencing used peripheral blood, obtained from a patient treated with radiotherapy plus ipilimumab. The receptor source for this set is a human donor with non-small cell lung cancer who had a partial response to radiotherapy plus ipilimumab.

The J gene is TRBJ2-2, the V gene TRBV9; D is unclear. The germline gives CDR1 SGDLS, CDR2 YYNGEE. The CDR3 loop spans 13 amino acids. The V and J ends lost 7 bases and 5 bases respectively, with 12 bases between them. CDR3 nucleotide sequence: TGTGCCAGCGCCGACCTAGGTACCGGGGAGCTGTTTTTT. This codes for CASADLGTGELFF.

This chain joins TRBV4-1 and TRBJ2-7, with TRBD2 identical over 8 bases. Germline V gives CDR1 MGHRA, CDR2 YSYEKL. The length of the CDR3 is 16 residues. V was pared by 0 bases and J by 0 bases, with 4 bases of the junction left unmatched. CDR3 protein: CASSQDSGSYSYEQYF. The CDR3 DNA is TGCGCCAGCAGCCAAGACAGCGGGAGTTACTCCTACGAGCAGTACTTC.

This clone occurred a few times. The chain couples TRBV28 to TRBJ1-5; no clear D. Germline lookup yields CDR1 MDHEN and CDR2 SYDVKM. This CDR3 region has 13 residues. V lost 7 bases and J lost 9, with 16 bases in between. The CDR3 reads CASTLTAVAPQHF. The CDR3 region has the DNA TGTGCCAGCACCCTAACTGCGGTGGCGCCCCAGCATTTT.

This clone occurred a few times. The identical CDR3 is also encoded by other nucleotide sequences in the sample. The genes are TRBV19 and TRBJ2-7; 8 nucleotides line up with TRBD1. The CDR3 is 12 residues long. CDR1 and CDR2 (germline): LNHDA, SQIVND (reference sequence). J gave up 4 bases and V 6 bases, and 2 bases lay outside the gene matches. CDR3 coding DNA: TGTGCCAGTAGCGACAGGGGTTACGAGCAGTACTTC. It encodes CASSDRGYEQYF.

V and J are TRBV10-3 and TRBJ1-1; 12 bases are a match to TRBD1. CDR1 and CDR2 (germline): ENHRY, SYGVKD. The V gene end was trimmed by 8 bases and the J gene end by 2 bases; junction bases not matched to a gene: 18. The CDR3 is 19 amino acids. CDR3 DNA sequence: TGTGCCATCGGGGGACCGGCCTCGGGACAGGGGGCTCGTAACACTGAAGCTTTCTTT. Protein product: CAIGGPASGQGARNTEAFF.

The J gene is TRBJ1-1, the V gene TRBV27; D unresolved. The CDR3 covers 13 residues. Trimming removed 6 bases at V and 1 base at J, with 9 bases between. The germline gives CDR1 MNHEY, CDR2 SMNVEV (reference sequence). The CDR3 sequence is CASSSRENTEAFF. As DNA, the CDR3 is TGTGCCAGCAGCTCCCGGGAGAACACTGAAGCTTTCTTT.

The chain couples TRBV19 to TRBJ2-7; 9 bases are a match to TRBD1. CDR1 is LNHDA and CDR2 is SQIVND in the germline V gene (reference sequence). This CDR3 is 12 amino acids long. CDR3 nucleotides: TGTGCTTCCGGGACAGGGCCCTACGAGCAGTACTTC. Protein sequence: CASGTGPYEQYF.

This chain joins TRBV5-1 and TRBJ2-3; 9 bases align to TRBD1. In germline, CDR1 is SGHRS, CDR2 YFSETQ. CDR3 length equals 16 residues. Trimming cost V 4 bases and J 0 bases; bases outside gene matches: 6. The CDR3 loop reads CASSISTGGSTDTQYF. DNA of the CDR3: TGCGCCAGCAGCATATCCACAGGGGGCAGCACAGATACGCAGTATTTT.

The rearrangement joins TRBV5-4 to TRBJ2-6, with 10 nucleotides matching TRBD1. CDR3 length equals 17 residues. Per the germline V gene, CDR1 is SGHNT and CDR2 is YYREEE (reference sequence). V shed 4 bases and J 0 bases; nucleotides not matched to a gene: 4. The CDR3 protein is CASSAGTGVSGANVLTF. CDR3 sequence (DNA): TGTGCCAGCAGCGCCGGGACAGGGGTCTCTGGGGCCAACGTCCTGACTTTC.

This sequence joins TRBV5-1 and TRBJ2-1, with 11 bases fitting TRBD1. The CDR3 covers 15 residues. CDR1 SGHRS and CDR2 YFSETQ come from the germline V gene. Trimming at V came to 8 bases and at J to 6 bases, leaving 10 bases not matched to a gene. DNA for the CDR3: TGCGCCAGTTCACTAGGGACAGGGGGGACCAATGAGCAGTTCTTC. Translating gives CASSLGTGGTNEQFF.

The rearrangement uses TRBV4-2 and TRBJ2-3; 9 positions match TRBD2. This CDR3 has 17 residues. The germline V gene encodes CDR1 LGHNA and CDR2 YNFKEQ. The ends lost 4 bases at V and 3 bases at J; junction bases unmatched: 11. This chain's CDR3 is CASSPMGAGGGTDTQYF. CDR3 DNA sequence: TGTGCCAGCAGCCCGATGGGAGCGGGAGGCGGAACAGATACGCAGTATTTT.

The rearrangement links TRBV14 to TRBJ1-1, with D possibly matching TRBD1 (5 bases). The germline gives CDR1 SGHDN, CDR2 FVKESK. The CDR3 has 15 residues. With 2 bases removed from V and 11 bases from J, the gap between germline ends came to 21 bases. CDR3 in amino acids: CASSQLTGPPRGAFF. CDR3 nucleotide sequence: TGTGCCAGCAGCCAACTAACTGGGCCACCTCGGGGGGCTTTCTTT.

This sequence joins TRBV18 and TRBJ1-1; TRBD1 might be the D (5 bases). The CDR3 sequence is 15 residues long. Germline V gene lookup returns CDR1 KGHSH and CDR2 LQKENI. V was shortened by 0 bases and J by 4 bases, with 12 bases between the two germline ends. CDR3 DNA: TGTGCCAGCTCACCACCGCCAGGGAGGAGCACTGAAGCTTTCTTT. Protein product: CASSPPPGRSTEAFF.

This clone was seen more than once but under ten times. The chain uses TRBV6-1 and TRBJ2-7; 8 bases align to TRBD2. CDR1 and CDR2 from the germline V gene are MNHNS and SASEGT. The CDR3 has 17 amino acids. V was clipped by 4 bases and J by 1 base; unmatched bases: 12. Written as DNA, the CDR3 is TGTGCCAGCAGTGGGCCTCTAGCGGGCGGGAGATCCTACGAGCAGTACTTC. Translated, it gives CASSGPLAGGRSYEQYF.

V is TRBV2 and J is TRBJ1-5, with unresolved D. The germline V and J ends were trimmed by 1 base and 7 bases, with 11 bases remaining between them. CDR3 length equals 14 residues. The V gene's germline CDR1 is SNHLY and CDR2 FYNNEI. Written as DNA, the CDR3 is TGTGCCAGCAGTGAAGAGAGGCTCCAACAGCCCCAGCATTTT. Protein sequence: CASSEERLQQPQHF.

The chain links TRBV7-9 to TRBJ2-5, with 7 bases that match TRBD2. CDR1 SEHNR and CDR2 FQNEAQ come from the germline V gene (reference sequence). The CDR3 spans 13 residues. The J segment lost 5 bases and the V segment lost 5 bases, leaving 5 bases of the junction unmatched. CDR3 sequence (DNA): TGTGCCAGCAGCCCCAGCGGGACCGAGACCCAGTACTTC. It specifies CASSPSGTETQYF.

The rearrangement uses TRBV18 and TRBJ2-1, with 8 nucleotides matching TRBD2. With V trimmed by 4 bases and J by 2 bases, 7 bases remained unmatched. This CDR3 is 16 amino acids long. Germline V gene sequence: CDR1 KGHSH, CDR2 LQKENI. CDR3 DNA: TGTGCCAGCTCACTAGAGCGGGAGCCCCCCTACAATGAGCAGTTCTTC. Translating gives CASSLEREPPYNEQFF.